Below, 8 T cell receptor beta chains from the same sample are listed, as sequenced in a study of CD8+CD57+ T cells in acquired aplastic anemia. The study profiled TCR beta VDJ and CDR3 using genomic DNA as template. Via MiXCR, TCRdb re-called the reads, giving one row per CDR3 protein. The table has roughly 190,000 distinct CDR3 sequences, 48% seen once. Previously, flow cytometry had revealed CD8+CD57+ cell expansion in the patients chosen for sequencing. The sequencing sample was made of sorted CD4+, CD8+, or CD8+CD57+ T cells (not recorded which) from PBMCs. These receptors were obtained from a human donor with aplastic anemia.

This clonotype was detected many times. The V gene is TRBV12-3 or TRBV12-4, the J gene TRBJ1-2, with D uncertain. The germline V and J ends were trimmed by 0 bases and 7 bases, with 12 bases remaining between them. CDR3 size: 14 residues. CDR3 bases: TGTGCCAGCAGTTTAGCGGTTGGCTGGGGTGGCTACACCTTC. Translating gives CASSLAVGWGGYTF.

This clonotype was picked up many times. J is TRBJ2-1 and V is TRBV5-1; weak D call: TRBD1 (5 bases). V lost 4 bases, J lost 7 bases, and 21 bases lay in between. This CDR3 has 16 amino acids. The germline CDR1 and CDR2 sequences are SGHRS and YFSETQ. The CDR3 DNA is TGCGCCAGCAGCCAAATACCCAGGGTACCTACGAATGAGCAGTTCTTC. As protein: CASSQIPRVPTNEQFF. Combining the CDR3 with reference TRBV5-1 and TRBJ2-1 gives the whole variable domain KAGVTQTPRYLIKTRGQQVTLSCSPISGHRSVSWYQQTPGQGLQFLFEYFSETQRNKGNFPGRFSGRQFSNSRSEMNVSTLELGDSALYLCASSQIPRVPTNEQFFGPGTRLTVL.

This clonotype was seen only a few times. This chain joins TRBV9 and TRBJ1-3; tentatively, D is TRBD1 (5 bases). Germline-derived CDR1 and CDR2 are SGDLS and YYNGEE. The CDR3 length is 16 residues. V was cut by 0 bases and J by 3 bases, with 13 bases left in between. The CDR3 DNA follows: TGTGCCAGCAGCGTAGGCCCCCGGGGGGTTGGAAACACCATATATTTT. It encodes CASSVGPRGVGNTIYF.

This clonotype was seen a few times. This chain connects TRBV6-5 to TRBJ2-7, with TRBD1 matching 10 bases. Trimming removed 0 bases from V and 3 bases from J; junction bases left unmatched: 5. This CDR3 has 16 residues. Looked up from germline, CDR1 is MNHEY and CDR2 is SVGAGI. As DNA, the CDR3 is TGTGCCAGCAGTTACTCTTATGGGGACAGGGGCTACGAGCAGTACTTC. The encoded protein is CASSYSYGDRGYEQYF.

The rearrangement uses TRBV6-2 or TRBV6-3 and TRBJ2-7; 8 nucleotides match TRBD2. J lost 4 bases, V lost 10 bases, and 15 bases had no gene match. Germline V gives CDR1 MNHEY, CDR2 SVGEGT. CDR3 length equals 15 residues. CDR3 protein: CAIASSASGFYEQYF. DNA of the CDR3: TGTGCCATCGCGTCTTCGGCTAGCGGGTTTTACGAGCAGTACTTC.

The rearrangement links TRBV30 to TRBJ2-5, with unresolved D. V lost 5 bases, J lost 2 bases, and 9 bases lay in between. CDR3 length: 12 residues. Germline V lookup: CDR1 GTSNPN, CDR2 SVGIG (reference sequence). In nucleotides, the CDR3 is TGTGCCTGGGGCCCCCTACAAGAGACCCAGTACTTC. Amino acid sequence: CAWGPLQETQYF.

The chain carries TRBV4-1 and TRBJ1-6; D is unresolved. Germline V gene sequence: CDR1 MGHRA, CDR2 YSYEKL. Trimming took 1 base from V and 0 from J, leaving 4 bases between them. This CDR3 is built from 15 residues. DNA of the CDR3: TGCGCCAGCAGCCAAGCCTACTCCTATAATTCACCCCTCCACTTT. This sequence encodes CASSQAYSYNSPLHF.

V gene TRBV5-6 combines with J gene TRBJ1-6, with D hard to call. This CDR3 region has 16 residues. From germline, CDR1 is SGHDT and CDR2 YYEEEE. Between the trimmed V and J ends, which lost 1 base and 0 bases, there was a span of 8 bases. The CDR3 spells CASSLKGVSYNSPLHF. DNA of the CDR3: TGTGCCAGCAGCTTGAAAGGAGTCTCCTATAATTCACCCCTCCACTTT.